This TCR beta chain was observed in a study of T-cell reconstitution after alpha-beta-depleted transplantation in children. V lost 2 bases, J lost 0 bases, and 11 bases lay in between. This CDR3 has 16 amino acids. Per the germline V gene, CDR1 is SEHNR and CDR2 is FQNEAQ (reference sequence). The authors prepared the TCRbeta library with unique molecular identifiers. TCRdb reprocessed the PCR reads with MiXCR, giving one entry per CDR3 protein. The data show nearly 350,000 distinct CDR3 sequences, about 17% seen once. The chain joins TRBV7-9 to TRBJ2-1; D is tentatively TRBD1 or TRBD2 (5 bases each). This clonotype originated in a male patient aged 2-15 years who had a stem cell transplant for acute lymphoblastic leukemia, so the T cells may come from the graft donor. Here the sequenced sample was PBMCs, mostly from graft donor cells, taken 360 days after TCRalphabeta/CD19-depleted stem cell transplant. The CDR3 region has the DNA TGTGCCAGCAGCTTAAGTTTCGGGACCTCCTACAATGAGCAGTTCTTC. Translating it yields CASSLSFGTSYNEQFF.